This TCR beta chain was identified during a study of radiation and T cells in renal cell carcinoma. Using immunoSEQ multiplex PCR, the repertoire was profiled, and TCRdb retains in-frame clones only, with some absent. The sample gives 150,000 or so clones, roughly 90% of which show up once; over 3.5% is in the top ten. The time point is: baseline pretreatment blood. This sample's treatment: 15 Gy SBRT to primary tumor, nephrectomy 4 weeks later. After SBRT, blood was collected at 2 and 4 weeks, plus baseline. The sample here was blood, taken from a patient whose treatment included radiotherapy and nephrectomy. This TCR was recovered from a woman between 65 and 79 years old with renal cell carcinoma.

The CDR3 sequence: CASSQDGRRGIYEQYF. The CDR3 bases are TGTGCCAGCAGCCAAGACGGCCGAAGGGGAATATACGAGCAGTACTTC. V is TRBV14 and J is TRBJ2-7; TRBD1 is a possible D gene (5 bases). V lost 0 bases to trimming and J lost 4 bases, with 16 bases between them. CDR1 SGHDN and CDR2 FVKESK come from the germline V gene. The CDR3 contains 16 residues.